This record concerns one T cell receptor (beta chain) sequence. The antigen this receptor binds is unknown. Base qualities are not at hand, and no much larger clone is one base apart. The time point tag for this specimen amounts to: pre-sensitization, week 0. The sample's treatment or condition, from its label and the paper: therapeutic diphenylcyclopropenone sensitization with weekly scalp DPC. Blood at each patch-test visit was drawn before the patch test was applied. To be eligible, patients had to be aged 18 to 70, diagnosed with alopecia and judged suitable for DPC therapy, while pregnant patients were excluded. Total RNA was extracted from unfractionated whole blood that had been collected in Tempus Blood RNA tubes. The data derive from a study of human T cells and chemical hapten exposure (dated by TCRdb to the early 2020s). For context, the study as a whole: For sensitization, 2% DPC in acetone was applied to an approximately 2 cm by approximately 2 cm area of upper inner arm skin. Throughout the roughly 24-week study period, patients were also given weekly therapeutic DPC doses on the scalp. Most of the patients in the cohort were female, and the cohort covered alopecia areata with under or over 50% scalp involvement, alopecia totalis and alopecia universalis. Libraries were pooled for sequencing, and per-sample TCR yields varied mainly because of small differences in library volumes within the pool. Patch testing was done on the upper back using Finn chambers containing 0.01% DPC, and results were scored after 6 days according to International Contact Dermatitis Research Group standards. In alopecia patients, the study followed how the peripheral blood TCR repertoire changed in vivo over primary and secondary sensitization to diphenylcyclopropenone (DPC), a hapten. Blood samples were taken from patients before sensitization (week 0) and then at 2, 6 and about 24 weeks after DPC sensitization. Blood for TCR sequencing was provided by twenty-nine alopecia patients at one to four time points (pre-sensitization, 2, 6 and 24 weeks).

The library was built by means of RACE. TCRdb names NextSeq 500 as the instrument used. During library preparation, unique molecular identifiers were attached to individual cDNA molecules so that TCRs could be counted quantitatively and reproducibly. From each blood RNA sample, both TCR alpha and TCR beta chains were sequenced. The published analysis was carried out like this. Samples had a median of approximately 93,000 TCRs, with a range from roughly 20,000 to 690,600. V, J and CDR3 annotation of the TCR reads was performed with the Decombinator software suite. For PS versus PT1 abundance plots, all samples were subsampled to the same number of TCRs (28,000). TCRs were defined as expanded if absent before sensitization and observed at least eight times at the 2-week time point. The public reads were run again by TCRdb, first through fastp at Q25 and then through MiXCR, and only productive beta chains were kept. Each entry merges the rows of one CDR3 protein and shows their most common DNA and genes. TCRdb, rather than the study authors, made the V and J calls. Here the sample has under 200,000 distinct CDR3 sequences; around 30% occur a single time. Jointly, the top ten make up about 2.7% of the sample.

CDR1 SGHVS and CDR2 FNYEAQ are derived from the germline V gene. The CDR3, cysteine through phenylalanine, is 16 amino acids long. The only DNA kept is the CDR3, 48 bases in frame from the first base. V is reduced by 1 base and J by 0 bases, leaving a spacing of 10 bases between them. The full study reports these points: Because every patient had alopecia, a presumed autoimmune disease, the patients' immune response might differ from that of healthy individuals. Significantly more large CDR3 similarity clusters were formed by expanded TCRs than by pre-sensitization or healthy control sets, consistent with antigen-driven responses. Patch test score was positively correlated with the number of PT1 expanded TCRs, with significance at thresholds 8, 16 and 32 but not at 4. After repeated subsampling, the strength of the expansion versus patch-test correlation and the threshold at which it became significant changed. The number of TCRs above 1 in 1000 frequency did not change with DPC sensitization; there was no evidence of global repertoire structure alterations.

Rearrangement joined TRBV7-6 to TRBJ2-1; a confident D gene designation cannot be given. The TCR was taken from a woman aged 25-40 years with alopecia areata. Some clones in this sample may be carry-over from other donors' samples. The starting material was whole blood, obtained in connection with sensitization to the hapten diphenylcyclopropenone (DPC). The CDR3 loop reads CASSLVMRSSYNEQFF. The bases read TGTGCCAGCAGCTTAGTGATGAGGAGCTCCTACAATGAGCAGTTCTTC.